The next 5 T cell receptor beta chains were all read from a single sample in a study of chemoradiotherapy in HPV16-positive cancers. Method: immunoSEQ multiplex PCR; TCRdb's copy keeps in-frame clones and lacks some. The table has fewer than 25,000 clones, roughly 73% seen once. The sample was taken from a patient who underwent chemoradiotherapy. The receptor source for this set is a human donor with HPV-associated anogenital cancer.

This clone showed up just a few times. V and J are TRBV9 and TRBJ1-6; D might be TRBD1 (5 bases). The CDR3 loop spans 13 amino acids. Germline CDR1 SGDLS, CDR2 YYNGEE. Trimming took 0 bases from V and 8 from J, leaving 6 bases between them. The CDR3 is CASSVGGDSPLHF. The DNA of the CDR3 is TGTGCCAGCAGCGTAGGGGGGGATTCACCCCTCCACTTT. Combining the CDR3 with reference TRBV9 and TRBJ1-6 gives the whole variable domain DSGVTQTPKHLITATGQRVTLRCSPRSGDLSVYWYQQSLDQGLQFLIQYYNGEERAKGNILERFSAQQFPDLHSELNLSSLELGDSALYFCASSVGGDSPLHFGNGTRLTVT.

This chain links TRBV5-4 with TRBJ1-1, with D possibly TRBD1 on 5 matching bases. Germline CDR1 and CDR2: SGHNT and YYREEE (reference sequence). The CDR3 totals 14 residues. V lost 3 bases to trimming and J lost 5 bases, with 14 bases between them. The CDR3: CASSSWGGWTEAFF. The CDR3 DNA is TGTGCCAGCAGCTCTTGGGGCGGATGGACTGAAGCTTTCTTT.

The chain carries TRBV19 and TRBJ2-5, with 8 bases aligning to TRBD1. The V gene's germline CDR1 is LNHDA and CDR2 SQIVND (reference sequence). The CDR3 is made up of 14 amino acids. The V segment lost 5 bases and the J segment 4 bases; nucleotides outside the gene matches: 6. The CDR3 is CASSATGGGETQYF. CDR3 nucleotide sequence: TGTGCCAGTAGTGCTACAGGGGGAGGAGAGACCCAGTACTTC.

The chain carries TRBV7-9 and TRBJ2-7; D is uncertain. Trimming pared 2 bases from V and 2 bases from J, leaving 10 bases between. CDR1 is SEHNR, CDR2 FQNEAQ, per germline (reference sequence). The CDR3 runs 14 residues. In nucleotides, the CDR3 is TGTGCCAGCAGCTTAAGAGATAGGGCCTACGAGCAGTACTTC. Translated: CASSLRDRAYEQYF. Supplemented by reference TRBV7-9 and TRBJ2-7, the full variable domain reads DTGVSQNPRHKITKRGQNVTFRCDPISEHNRLYWYRQTLGQGPEFLTYFQNEAQLEKSRLLSDRFSAERPKGSFSTLEIQRTEQGDSAMYLCASSLRDRAYEQYFGPGTRLTVT.

The chain recombines TRBV5-1 with TRBJ1-1; 9 bases align to TRBD1. This CDR3 contains 13 residues. V dropped 4 bases and J dropped 5; count of bases not matched to a gene: 3. Germline CDR1 and CDR2: SGHRS and YFSETQ. CDR3 amino acids: CASSQGQGTEAFF. CDR3 bases: TGCGCCAGCAGCCAAGGACAGGGGACTGAAGCTTTCTTT.